This T cell receptor beta chain was profiled in a study of Graves' ophthalmopathy and Graves' hyperthyroidism. The authors amplified TCR beta CDR3 regions from RNA transcripts. First-round RT-PCR used HTBI primers; second-round multiplex PCR followed. TCRdb re-called the multiplex PCR reads through MiXCR, storing one row per CDR3 protein. This sample has more than 300,000 distinct CDR3 sequences, with 15% to 19% found just once. Germline trimming cut 4 bases from V and 3 bases from J; bases unmatched to any gene: 16. The CDR3 covers 17 residues. The germline gives CDR1 SGHRS, CDR2 YFSETQ. This clonotype was observed many times.

This receptor was taken from a woman younger than 30 with stable Graves' hyperthyroidism. The V call is TRBV5-1, the J call TRBJ2-7; 7 bases are shared with TRBD1. The sequencing input was peripheral blood. The chain's CDR3 is CASSTGQNTHRHYEQYF. The CDR3 region has the DNA TGCGCCAGCAGCACGGGACAGAACACCCACCGACACTACGAGCAGTACTTC.